This T cell receptor (beta chain) originates from a study of blood T cell repertoires in COVID-19. In the original analysis: Reference gene primer amplification in the assay estimated nucleated cell counts. Produced via immunoSEQ multiplex PCR; TCRdb's table is partial and in-frame only. The DNA was the basis for D and trimming; V, J and clone size are from that table. The sample holds about 72,000 clones, around 90% seen once. The germline V gene has CDR1 SGHNT and CDR2 YYREEE (reference sequence). The CDR3 runs to 14 residues. Trimming shortened V by 1 base and J by 4 bases, and 8 bases separated the two germline ends.

This receptor was taken from a woman aged 55-69 years with active COVID-19. This sequence joins TRBV5-4 and TRBJ2-2; no clear D gene. Sequencing input: peripheral blood. The CDR3 loop reads CASSLPPSTGELFF. The CDR3 nucleotides are TGTGCCAGCAGCTTGCCGCCGAGCACCGGGGAGCTGTTTTTT.